Presented here are 5 T cell receptor beta chains from one specimen sequenced in a study of cytotoxic CD8 clonotypes in ibrutinib-treated CLL. This table comes from immunoSEQ multiplex PCR, and its TCRdb copy is limited to in-frame clones, with some not included. The sample holds over 14,000 clones, about two thirds seen once. Material: PBMCs, obtained before ibrutinib treatment. These receptors all stem from a human donor with chronic lymphocytic leukemia.

The chain combines TRBV9 with TRBJ2-2; D is possibly TRBD2 (6 bases). This CDR3 comprises 16 residues. Germline V lookup: CDR1 SGDLS, CDR2 YYNGEE. Trimming took off 0 bases at V and 5 bases at J, with 14 bases between the two ends. The CDR3 DNA follows: TGTGCCAGCAGCGTAGGTCCCCCCGGGGGAACCGGGGAGCTGTTTTTT. It codes for CASSVGPPGGTGELFF.

Here the CDR3 reads CASSPRVDQETQYF. In DNA form, the CDR3 reads TGTGCCAGCTCACCACGGGTCGACCAAGAGACCCAGTACTTC. The V call is TRBV18, the J call TRBJ2-5; D is ambiguous. Germline V CDR1 and CDR2: KGHSH, LQKENI. V shed 1 base and J shed 0 bases, with 6 bases lying between them. The CDR3 runs to 14 residues.

CDR3 residues: CSASTDTQYF. The CDR3 nucleotides read TGCAGTGCTAGCACAGATACGCAGTATTTT. V usage is TRBV20-1 and J usage is TRBJ2-3; D remains unclear. CDR1 is DFQATT, CDR2 SNEGSKA, per germline (reference sequence). Trimming left V 3 bases short and J 2 bases short, with 0 bases between. The CDR3 is made up of 10 amino acids.

The chain uses TRBV18 and TRBJ1-6; D may be TRBD1 (6 bases). Germline V gene lookup returns CDR1 KGHSH and CDR2 LQKENI. Trimming shortened V by 4 bases and J by 6 bases, and 13 bases separated the two germline ends. This CDR3 is built from 15 residues. The CDR3 DNA follows: TGTGCCAGCTCACGGACGGACAGTAGTAATTCACCCCTCCACTTT. Translated, it gives CASSRTDSSNSPLHF.

This rearrangement joins TRBV18 to TRBJ1-1; weak D call: TRBD1 (5 bases). The CDR3 extends over 15 amino acids. Germline-derived CDR1 and CDR2 are KGHSH and LQKENI. Between the trimmed V and J ends, which lost 5 bases and 4 bases, there was a span of 17 bases. The chain's CDR3 is CASSEVGELGTEAFF. CDR3 DNA sequence: TGTGCCAGCTCAGAGGTGGGGGAATTGGGCACTGAAGCTTTCTTT.